This T cell receptor (beta chain) was identified during a study of radiotherapy plus CTLA-4 blockade in lung cancer. Study context: Across the patients, objective responses occurred in approximately 17%, and disease control in approximately 30%. Study observations and caveats: Radiotherapy with ipilimumab was followed by blood expansion of tumor-derived clones. The best prediction of response reportedly came from early blood T cell clone dynamics, with interferon-beta.

This clone has just one count. Its antigen is currently unknown. Method: immunoSEQ multiplex PCR; TCRdb's copy keeps in-frame clones and lacks some. This sample yields tens of thousands of clones, of which over 70% are seen a single time; 20% to 25% belongs to the top ten. Specimen: peripheral blood, collected from a patient treated with radiotherapy plus ipilimumab. The receptor was derived from a human donor with non-small cell lung cancer that progressed on radiotherapy plus ipilimumab.

The CDR3, as DNA: TGCGCCAGCAGCCAGCAACAGGGGAACACCGGGGAGCTGTTTTTT. This translates into CASSQQQGNTGELFF. The V gene is TRBV4-3, the J gene TRBJ2-2; weak D call: TRBD1 (6 bases). Germline loops: CDR1 LGHNA, CDR2 YSLEER. Trimming stripped 3 bases from V and 1 base from J, with 9 bases between. The CDR3 contains 15 residues.